This TCR beta chain was profiled in a study of PD-1 blockade in mismatch repair-deficient tumors. Germline CDR1 reads WNHNN; CDR2 reads SYGVQD (reference sequence). The length of the CDR3 is 16 residues. The V end was cut by 1 base, the J end by 3 bases, with 12 bases between. PCR or immunohistochemistry showed mismatch repair deficiency in every enrolled patient. This clone was found once. TCRdb keeps only in-frame clones here, not all; method: immunoSEQ multiplex PCR. The sample shows over 15,000 clones, about four fifths of them seen only once. The J gene is TRBJ2-2, the V gene TRBV10-1; possibly TRBD2 for D (6 bases). Source: PBMCs, taken 4 weeks after starting pembrolizumab. The sequence derives from an adult with mismatch repair-deficient cancer. The CDR3 loop reads CASSEWAGTDTGELFF. The CDR3 coding sequence is TGCGCCAGCAGTGAGTGGGCGGGAACGGACACCGGGGAGCTGTTTTTT.